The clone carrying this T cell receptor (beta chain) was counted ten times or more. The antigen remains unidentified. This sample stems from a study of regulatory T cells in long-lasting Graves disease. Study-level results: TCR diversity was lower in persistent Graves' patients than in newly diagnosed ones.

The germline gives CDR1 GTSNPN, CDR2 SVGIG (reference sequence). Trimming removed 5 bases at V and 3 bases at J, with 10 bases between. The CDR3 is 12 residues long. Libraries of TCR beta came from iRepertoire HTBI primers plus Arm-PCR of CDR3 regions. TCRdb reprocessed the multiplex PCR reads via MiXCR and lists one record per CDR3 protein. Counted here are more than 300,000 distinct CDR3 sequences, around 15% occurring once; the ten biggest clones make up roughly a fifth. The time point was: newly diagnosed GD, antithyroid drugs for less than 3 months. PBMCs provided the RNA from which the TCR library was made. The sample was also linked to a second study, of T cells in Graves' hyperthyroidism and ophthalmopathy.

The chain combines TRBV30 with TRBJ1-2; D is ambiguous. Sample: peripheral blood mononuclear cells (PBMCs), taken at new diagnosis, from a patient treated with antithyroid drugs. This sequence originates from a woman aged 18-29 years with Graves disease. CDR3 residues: CAWGFPHYGYTF. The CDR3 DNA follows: TGTGCCTGGGGCTTCCCCCACTATGGCTACACCTTC. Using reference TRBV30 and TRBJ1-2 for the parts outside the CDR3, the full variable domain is SQTIHQWPATLVQPVGSPLSLECTVEGTSNPNLYWYRQAAGRGLQLLFYSVGIGQISSEVPQNLSASRPQDRQFILSSKKLLLSDSGFYLCAWGFPHYGYTFGSGTRLTVV.